This T cell receptor (beta chain) was documented in a study of T-cell reconstitution after alpha-beta-depleted transplantation in children. The CDR3 is made up of 17 amino acids. Germline V lookup: CDR1 SGHTA, CDR2 FQGNSA. J was trimmed by 3 bases and V by 5 bases; bases with no gene match: 11. Preparation of the TCRbeta library used unique molecular identifiers. Each CDR3 protein gets one entry after TCRdb re-called the PCR reads with MiXCR. Of some 350,000 distinct CDR3 sequences listed, about 9.4% are singletons. The input for sequencing was PBMCs from the stem cell graft donor, taken from the stem cell graft. V gene TRBV7-2 combines with J gene TRBJ1-1, with 11 bases that match TRBD1. The TCR sequence derives from a human donor who donated a stem cell graft to a child with acute lymphoblastic leukemia. The CDR3 protein is CASSPGTGGAFDTEAFF. DNA for the CDR3: TGTGCCAGCAGCCCGGGGACAGGGGGGGCGTTTGACACTGAAGCTTTCTTT.